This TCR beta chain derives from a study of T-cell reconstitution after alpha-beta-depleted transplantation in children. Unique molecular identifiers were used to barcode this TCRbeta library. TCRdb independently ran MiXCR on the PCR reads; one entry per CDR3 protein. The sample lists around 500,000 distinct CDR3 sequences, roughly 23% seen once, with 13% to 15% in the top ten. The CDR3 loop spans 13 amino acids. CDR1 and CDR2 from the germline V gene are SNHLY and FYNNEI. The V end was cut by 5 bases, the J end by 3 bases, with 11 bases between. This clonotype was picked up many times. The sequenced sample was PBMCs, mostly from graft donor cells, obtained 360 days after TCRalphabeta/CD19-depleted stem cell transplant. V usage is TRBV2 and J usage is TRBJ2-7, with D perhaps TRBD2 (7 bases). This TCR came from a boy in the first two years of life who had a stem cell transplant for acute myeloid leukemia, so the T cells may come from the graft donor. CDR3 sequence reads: CASSRGGVYEQYV. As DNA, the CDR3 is TGTGCCAGCAGTAGGGGGGGAGTCTACGAGCAGTACGTC.